The TCR beta chain under discussion was sequenced for a study of blood T cell repertoires in COVID-19. The V gene end was trimmed by 4 bases and the J gene end by 3 bases; junction bases not matched to a gene: 6. The CDR3 loop spans 14 amino acids. CDR1 SGHRS and CDR2 YFSETQ come from the germline V gene. Source study methods: Reference gene primer amplification in the assay estimated nucleated cell counts. TCRdb's copy holds only in-frame clones and misses some; the assay was immunoSEQ multiplex PCR. The DNA gave D and trimming, while V, J and clone size come from that table. The data hold some 150,000 clones, with approximately 80% observed a single time.

The source is a human donor in a cohort sampled during active COVID-19. The sample was peripheral blood. The gene calls are TRBV5-1 and TRBJ2-5; TRBD2 agrees at 7 bases. The CDR3 loop is CASSLLLAEETQYF. CDR3 coding DNA: TGCGCCAGCAGCCTCCTCCTAGCGGAAGAGACCCAGTACTTC.